This is a list of T cell receptor beta chains from one sample in a study of long-term antiretroviral therapy in people with HIV. The repertoire was sequenced with immunoSEQ multiplex PCR; TCRdb's copy has only in-frame clones and lacks some. The sample records around 13,000 clones, more than 80% being singletons. This sample comprised unsorted PBMCs, obtained 3.2 years before starting antiretroviral therapy. Receptors were obtained from a man aged 40-50 years with HIV. Both conserved end residues are part of each CDR3. A D gene is named only where the DNA matches it firmly. Expanded clones are given a class, and other clones once, few, many or no size at all.

v_call	j_call	clone_size	d_call	cdr3_aa	cdr3_nt
TRBV6-1	TRBJ2-3	.	.	CASSEYTGGTDTQYF	TGTGCCAGCAGTGAATATACGGGGGGCACAGATACGCAGTATTTT
TRBV19	TRBJ2-1	large	.	CASSIVGGPYNEQFF	TGTGCCAGTAGTATAGTGGGGGGTCCCTACAATGAGCAGTTCTTC
TRBV6-6	TRBJ1-1	few	TRBD1	CASSNRQGWFAEAFF	TGTGCCAGCAGTAATAGACAGGGTTGGTTCGCTGAAGCTTTCTTT
TRBV6-6	TRBJ1-2	.	TRBD1	CASSSGQSYPYGYTF	TGTGCCAGCAGCTCGGGACAGTCTTACCCCTATGGCTACACCTTC
TRBV28	TRBJ1-2	medium-sized	.	CASSPNHGGAYGYTF	TGTGCCAGCAGCCCTAATCACGGGGGCGCCTATGGCTACACCTTC
TRBV6-5	TRBJ2-7	.	.	CASSTSGGGVYEQYF	TGTGCCAGCAGCACCAGTGGCGGCGGGGTCTACGAGCAGTACTTC
TRBV11-3	TRBJ2-1	.	TRBD2	CASSSGTGTSGGVNEQFF	TGTGCCAGCAGCTCGGGAACAGGGACTAGCGGGGGCGTAAATGAGCAGTTCTTC
TRBV7-9	TRBJ2-6	.	.	CASTLMASSGANVLTF	TGTGCCAGCACCTTAATGGCGAGCTCTGGGGCCAACGTCCTGACTTTC
TRBV9	TRBJ1-4	.	.	CASSSEGQLDEKLFF	TGTGCCAGCAGCTCAGAAGGGCAGCTGGATGAAAAACTGTTTTTT
TRBV19	TRBJ1-5	.	TRBD1	CASTPPGRQGHQPQHF	TGTGCCAGTACCCCCCCAGGGAGACAGGGCCATCAGCCCCAGCATTTT
TRBV18	TRBJ2-7	.	.	CASSSGTGGGEQYF	TGTGCCAGCTCTTCCGGGACCGGGGGTGGAGAGCAGTACTTC
TRBV20-1	TRBJ2-5	.	.	CSHSSRETQYF	TGCAGTCACTCTTCTAGGGAGACCCAGTACTTC
TRBV7-9	TRBJ1-2	.	.	CASSLGGAREGYTF	TGTGCCAGCAGCTTAGGTGGCGCCAGGGAGGGCTACACCTTC
TRBV5-6	TRBJ2-3	.	.	CASSVTDTQYF	TGTGCCAGCAGTGTCACAGATACGCAGTATTTT
TRBV9	TRBJ2-5	.	TRBD2	CASSVTGGGARETQYF	TGTGCCAGCAGCGTTACTGGCGGGGGGGCCCGGGAGACCCAGTACTTC
TRBV9	TRBJ1-3	.	TRBD1	CASSPSTGASGNTIYF	TGTGCCAGCAGCCCGAGTACAGGGGCCTCTGGAAACACCATATATTTT
TRBV2	TRBJ1-2	once	.	CASSERGSIDGYTF	TGTGCCAGCAGTGAGAGGGGTAGTATAGATGGCTACACCTTC
TRBV27	TRBJ1-5	.	.	CASSLGDQPQHF	TGTGCCAGCAGTTTGGGAGATCAGCCCCAGCATTTT
TRBV6-5	TRBJ1-2	once	TRBD1	CASSRGHGSYGYTF	TGTGCCAGCAGCAGGGGGCACGGAAGCTATGGCTACACCTTC
TRBV7-9	TRBJ1-1	.	.	CASSLTWSQNTEAFF	TGTGCCAGCAGCTTAACTTGGTCCCAGAACACTGAAGCTTTCTTT
TRBV2	TRBJ2-1	.	TRBD2	CASSERGRGVYNEQFF	TGTGCCAGCAGTGAAAGAGGGCGGGGGGTGTACAATGAGCAGTTCTTC
TRBV25-1	TRBJ2-3	.	.	CASSEFAGSTDTQYF	TGTGCCAGCAGTGAATTTGCGGGGAGCACAGATACGCAGTATTTT
TRBV7-4	TRBJ2-2	.	TRBD1	CASSKQGDTGELFF	TGTGCCAGCAGTAAACAGGGGGACACCGGGGAGCTGTTTTTT
TRBV19	TRBJ1-1	.	.	CASRGVPGLNPFNTEAFF	TGTGCCAGCCGGGGGGTACCAGGCCTAAACCCTTTCAACACTGAAGCTTTCTTT
TRBV18	TRBJ1-2	once	.	CASSSQGFYGYTF	TGTGCCAGCTCATCCCAGGGTTTCTATGGCTACACCTTC
TRBV2	TRBJ1-5	few	TRBD1	CASSGQGGNQPQHF	TGTGCCAGCAGCGGACAGGGAGGCAATCAGCCCCAGCATTTT
TRBV4-2	TRBJ2-7	once	TRBD2	CASSQGGGGNYEQYF	TGTGCCAGCAGCCAAGGGGGCGGGGGGAACTACGAGCAGTACTTC
TRBV5-1	TRBJ1-2	.	TRBD1	CASSPGQGVGYTF	TGCGCCAGCAGCCCGGGACAGGGGGTTGGCTACACCTTC
TRBV7-9	TRBJ2-6	.	TRBD1	CASSSRLGQGALGANVLTF	TGTGCCAGCAGCTCGAGGCTCGGGCAGGGGGCGCTAGGGGCCAACGTCCTGACTTTC
TRBV19	TRBJ1-3	few	.	CASKVSGNTIYF	TGTGCCAGTAAGGTCTCTGGAAACACCATATATTTT
TRBV5-1	TRBJ2-6	few	.	CASSVGDGSSGANVLTF	TGCGCCAGCAGCGTAGGGGACGGGAGCTCTGGGGCCAACGTCCTGACTTTC
TRBV2	TRBJ1-1	.	TRBD1	CASSEDPRTGVTEAFF	TGTGCCAGCAGTGAAGACCCTCGGACAGGAGTCACTGAAGCTTTCTTT
TRBV2	TRBJ2-1	.	.	CASSVGGPSSYNEQFF	TGTGCCAGCAGTGTCGGGGGCCCAAGCTCCTACAATGAGCAGTTCTTC
TRBV27	TRBJ1-5	.	.	CASSFWDRPSSNQPQHF	TGTGCCAGCAGTTTCTGGGACCGACCCTCCAGCAATCAGCCCCAGCATTTT
TRBV5-4	TRBJ1-3	.	.	CASSLGAGSSGNTIYF	TGTGCCAGCAGCTTGGGTGCGGGGAGCTCTGGAAACACCATATATTTT
TRBV11-2	TRBJ2-3	.	.	CASSPGLRDRGTDTQYF	TGTGCCAGCAGCCCGGGCCTCCGGGACCGGGGCACAGATACGCAGTATTTT
TRBV9	TRBJ2-7	medium-sized	TRBD1	CASSVGGTGSYEQYF	TGTGCCAGCAGCGTAGGTGGGACAGGCTCCTACGAGCAGTACTTC
TRBV4-1	TRBJ1-2	.	.	CASSQDSAGINGYTF	TGCGCCAGCAGCCAAGATTCGGCAGGGATAAATGGCTACACCTTC
TRBV5-6	TRBJ1-1	once	.	CASSFGQNTEAFF	TGTGCCAGCAGCTTCGGGCAGAACACTGAAGCTTTCTTT
TRBV6-5	TRBJ2-7	once	.	CASSLDGSYEQYF	TGTGCCAGCAGTTTGGACGGTTCCTACGAGCAGTACTTC
TRBV5-6	TRBJ1-2	.	.	CASSYPEEGDYGYTF	TGTGCCAGCAGCTACCCCGAGGAGGGGGACTATGGCTACACCTTC
TRBV5-1	TRBJ2-7	.	.	CASSLDRAIAYEQYF	TGCGCCAGCAGCTTAGACAGAGCGATTGCCTACGAGCAGTACTTC